This TCR beta chain was recorded in a study of CD8+ T cells in alopecia areata listed by TCRdb under 2018. Concerning the study at large: The treated patients took part in an open-label pilot trial in which moderate-to-severe alopecia areata was treated with oral tofacitinib at 5 to 10 mg twice daily. Tofacitinib was given for 6 to 18 months, followed by 6 months of follow-up off drug to assess delayed response and recurrence. In treated patients, disease severity was measured using the SALT score, which gives the percentage of scalp surface area affected. In both human patients and the C3H/HeJ mouse model, the study applied high-throughput TCRbeta sequencing to look at T cell clonal expansion in alopecia areata. Scalp tissue and sorted CD4+ and CD8+ peripheral blood T cells from patchy and totalis/universalis alopecia areata patients and from healthy controls were covered by human TCRbeta sequencing. Biopsies were taken from tofacitinib-treated patients at baseline and at 4 and 24 weeks of treatment, and a later scalp biopsy was taken in several of the tofacitinib-treated patients. Clonality in the scalp was compared among normal scalp (n=4), patchy alopecia areata scalp (n=8), and alopecia totalis/universalis scalp (n=8). RNA came from the PAXgene miRNA kit for fixed scalp, the miRNeasy kit for PBMCs, and the RNeasy kit for mouse skin. TCRbeta CDR3 regions were amplified by immunoSEQ multiplex PCR using 35 Vbeta forward and 13 Jbeta reverse primers.

The time point label on this specimen signifies: 4 weeks on oral tofacitinib. This specimen's treatment or condition label, per the study, means: oral pan-JAK inhibitor, 5-10 mg twice daily. Peripheral blood and lesional scalp punch biopsies were obtained from patients with alopecia areata. After PBMCs were isolated by density centrifugation and stained for CD3, CD4 and CD8, a FACSAria was used to sort CD4+ and CD8+ T cells. Library construction relied on the immunoSEQ multiplex PCR assay. To provide template for TCR sequencing, every sample had RNA extracted and reverse transcribed into cDNA. First-strand cDNA was synthesized using SuperScript III with a 2:1 mix of oligo-dT and random hexamers. A synthetic immune receptor repertoire was used to assess amplification bias, and residual bias was removed computationally. The published analysis was carried out like this. Raw reads were preprocessed to remove errors, and CDR3 was defined by IMGT conventions from the conserved cysteine to phenylalanine. Clonality was computed as 1 minus the Shannon entropy, with the entropy normalized by log2 of the number of productive unique TCRs. Scalp TCRbeta sequences were cross-referenced with sorted blood CD4 and CD8 repertoires so that the CD4 or CD8 identity of scalp clones could be inferred. Here the immuneACCESS table is served through TCRdb, limited to in-frame sequences with V and J called. Missing clones are a known gap in these copies; in checked studies unresolved V genes cover under half, and the rest lacks a known reason. V, J and clone size derive from that table, while D and trimming were established from the DNA sequence. Here the sample has fewer than 250,000 clones; 45% to 75% occur a single time. About 0.69% of the sample is taken by the ten largest.

Study-level results and caveats: Many expanded lesional clones persisted in scalp and blood during tofacitinib treatment, which may partly explain relapse after stopping treatment. TCR sequences shared between patients were less clear than in mice, possibly partly because of HLA diversity in the patient population. Scalp TCR repertoire analysis is complicated because resident alphabeta T cells in normal human skin are also sequenced, whereas mouse skin is dominated by gammadelta T cells. Because the treated cohort was small and had only one nonresponder, larger studies are needed to examine links between baseline CD8+ expansion and response. Compared with normal scalp, lesional scalp had higher clonality and more expanded CD8+ clones, particularly in alopecia totalis/universalis, a pattern that suggests antigenic drive. Scalp clonality and the number of expanded CD8+ clones among the top 100 scalp clones were significantly decreased by tofacitinib.

A remark on this clone: Its target antigen remains unknown. The sample holds no much larger clone one base away, and base qualities are not on file.

Sequences were derived from CD4+ T cells sorted from blood, sampled at week 4, from a patient treated with tofacitinib. The sequence was collected from a human donor with alopecia areata.

The nucleotide sequence is given as TGTGCCACCAGCAGCCAGAGGACTAGCGGAGTCTTCGAGCAGTACTTC. Its protein is CATSSQRTSGVFEQYF. The V gene is TRBV15 and the J gene is TRBJ2-7; 10 middle bases align to TRBD2. The CDR3 goes from the cysteine to the phenylalanine over 16 residues. Only the CDR3 DNA stays, 48 bases, in frame from base 1. According to the germline V gene (reference sequence), CDR1 reads LNHNV and CDR2 reads YYDKDF. Unmatched junction bases come to 11, with V trimmed by 3 bases and J by 6 bases. The variable domain in full, with residues beyond the CDR3 obtained from the reference TRBV15 and TRBJ2-7 genes, is DAMVIQNPRYQVTQFGKPVTLSCSQTLNHNVMYWYQQKSSQAPKLLFHYYDKDFNNEADTPDNFQSRRPNTSFCFLDIRSPGLGDTAMYLCATSSQRTSGVFEQYFGPGTRLTVT.